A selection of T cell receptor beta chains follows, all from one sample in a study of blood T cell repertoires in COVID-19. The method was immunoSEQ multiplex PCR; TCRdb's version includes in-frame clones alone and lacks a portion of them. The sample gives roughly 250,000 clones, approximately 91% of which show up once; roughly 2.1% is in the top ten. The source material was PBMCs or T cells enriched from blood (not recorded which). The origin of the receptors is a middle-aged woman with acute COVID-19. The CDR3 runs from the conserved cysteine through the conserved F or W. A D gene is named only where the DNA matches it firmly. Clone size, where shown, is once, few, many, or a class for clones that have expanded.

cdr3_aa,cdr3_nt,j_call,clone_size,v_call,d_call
CASSRKMTGANTEAFF,TGTGCCAGCAGTAGAAAGATGACAGGAGCGAACACTGAAGCTTTCTTT,TRBJ1-1,.,TRBV7-9,.
CASSPDRRSGNTIYF,TGTGCCAGCAGTCCGGACAGGCGCTCTGGAAACACCATATATTTT,TRBJ1-3,.,TRBV5-6,TRBD1
CASRRTSGGTDTQYF,TGTGCCAGCCGTCGGACTAGCGGGGGCACAGATACGCAGTATTTT,TRBJ2-3,.,TRBV6-5,TRBD2
CASSHPTRDRDREKLFF,TGCGCCAGCAGCCACCCCACCCGGGACAGGGATCGTGAAAAACTGTTTTTT,TRBJ1-4,few,TRBV4-1,TRBD1
CASSRQGSEKLFF,TGTGCCAGCTCACGTCAGGGTAGCGAAAAACTGTTTTTT,TRBJ1-4,few,TRBV18,.
CASSSLTIPANYGYTF,TGTGCCAGCAGTTCCCTGACAATACCGGCTAACTATGGCTACACCTTC,TRBJ1-2,.,TRBV28,.
CASSPGTSGKGEQYF,TGTGCCAGCAGCCCAGGGACTAGCGGAAAGGGCGAGCAGTACTTC,TRBJ2-7,.,TRBV7-3,TRBD2
CASSLDRYTQYF,TGCGCCAGCAGCCTTGACAGGTATACGCAGTATTTT,TRBJ2-3,.,TRBV5-1,.
CASTPDRVGYTF,TGTGCCAGCACCCCGGACAGGGTCGGCTACACCTTC,TRBJ1-2,few,TRBV12-3/TRBV12-4,TRBD1
CASSPLNEQFF,TGTGCCAGCAGTCCCCTCAATGAGCAGTTCTTC,TRBJ2-1,.,TRBV2,.
CASSPEGVESPLHF,TGTGCCAGCAGCCCCGAGGGAGTTGAATCACCCCTCCACTTT,TRBJ1-6,.,TRBV7-6,.
CASSQDPSMNTEAFF,TGTGCCAGCAGCCAAGATCCGAGCATGAACACTGAAGCTTTCTTT,TRBJ1-1,.,TRBV14,.
CASSPWDKNTEAFF,TGTGCCAGCAGCCCTTGGGACAAGAACACTGAAGCTTTCTTT,TRBJ1-1,.,TRBV3-1/TRBV3-2,.
CASSQDPTRYTQYF,TGCGCCAGCAGCCAAGATCCAACCAGATATACGCAGTATTTT,TRBJ2-3,.,TRBV4-3,.
CASSADRRNEQYF,TGCGCCAGCAGTGCGGATAGGAGAAACGAGCAGTACTTC,TRBJ2-7,once,TRBV10-2,.
CATTLGGYNSPLHF,TGTGCCACCACGCTGGGGGGCTATAATTCACCCCTCCACTTT,TRBJ1-6,.,TRBV7-2,.
CASSVNRGGNEKLFF,TGTGCCAGCAGCGTGAACAGGGGAGGTAATGAAAAACTGTTTTTT,TRBJ1-4,.,TRBV9,TRBD1
CASSLGGTVGYTF,TGTGCCAGCAGCTTAGGGGGGACAGTTGGCTACACCTTC,TRBJ1-2,.,TRBV7-2,TRBD1
CASSYSWQPNTGELFF,TGTGCCAGCAGTTACTCTTGGCAACCGAACACCGGGGAGCTGTTTTTT,TRBJ2-2,.,TRBV6-5,.
CASSLTGTYEQYF,TGTGCCAGCAGTCTGACAGGGACCTACGAGCAGTACTTC,TRBJ2-7,.,TRBV12-3/TRBV12-4,TRBD1
CASKLAGGETQYF,TGTGCCAGCAAATTGGCGGGGGGTGAGACCCAGTACTTC,TRBJ2-5,.,TRBV12-3/TRBV12-4,TRBD2
CATSDPLGAGDEQYF,TGTGCCACCAGTGACCCGCTTGGGGCAGGGGACGAGCAGTACTTC,TRBJ2-7,.,TRBV24-1,.
CASSFIEYSNQPQHF,TGTGCCAGCAGCTTTATAGAGTATAGCAATCAGCCCCAGCATTTT,TRBJ1-5,.,TRBV12-1,.
CASSLGADYGYTF,TGCGCCAGCAGCTTGGGGGCTGACTATGGCTACACCTTC,TRBJ1-2,.,TRBV5-1,.
CASSLFPGDHEQYF,TGCGCCAGCAGCTTGTTCCCAGGGGACCACGAGCAGTACTTC,TRBJ2-7,.,TRBV5-1,.
CASRRAGGPRNEQFF,TGTGCCAGCCGCCGCGCGGGGGGGCCTAGGAATGAGCAGTTCTTC,TRBJ2-1,.,TRBV5-4,TRBD2
CASSSQSGYGYTF,TGCGCCAGCAGCTCACAGAGTGGGTATGGCTACACCTTC,TRBJ1-2,.,TRBV5-1,.
CAITSGQGAIDTGELFF,TGTGCCATCACCTCGGGACAGGGGGCCATCGACACCGGGGAGCTGTTTTTT,TRBJ2-2,once,TRBV10-3,TRBD1
CASSLTGGYEQYF,TGCGCCAGCAGCTTGACAGGGGGCTACGAGCAGTACTTC,TRBJ2-7,.,TRBV5-1,TRBD1
CASSSGLAGNNEQFF,TGTGCCAGCAGCTCGGGACTAGCGGGAAACAATGAGCAGTTCTTC,TRBJ2-1,.,TRBV7-3,TRBD2
CASSPGTGGYEQYF,TGTGCCAGCTCACCTGGGACAGGGGGCTACGAGCAGTACTTC,TRBJ2-7,.,TRBV18,TRBD1
CASSPGLAGPGELFF,TGTGCCAGCAGCCCGGGACTAGCGGGTCCCGGGGAGCTGTTTTTT,TRBJ2-2,.,TRBV6-6,TRBD2
CASSLRADPGANVLTF,TGTGCCAGCAGTTTGCGGGCAGATCCCGGGGCCAACGTCCTGACTTTC,TRBJ2-6,.,TRBV11-3,.
CASSRTGSSYNEQFF,TGTGCCAGCAGCCGGACAGGGAGCTCCTACAATGAGCAGTTCTTC,TRBJ2-1,.,TRBV9,TRBD1
CAWSSGVNQPQHF,TGTGCCTGGAGTTCAGGGGTCAATCAGCCCCAGCATTTT,TRBJ1-5,.,TRBV30,.
CASRYDSHTGELFF,TGTGCCAGCAGATACGACTCCCACACCGGGGAGCTGTTTTTT,TRBJ2-2,.,TRBV6-2/TRBV6-3,.
CSASRASGRDEQFF,TGCAGTGCTAGTCGGGCTAGCGGGAGGGACGAGCAGTTCTTC,TRBJ2-1,once,TRBV20-1,TRBD2
CASSLVIAGGPNEQFF,TGTGCCAGCAGCTTAGTTATAGCGGGGGGCCCCAATGAGCAGTTCTTC,TRBJ2-1,.,TRBV11-2,TRBD2
CASSRERRSYEQYF,TGTGCCAGCTCACGAGAGCGGCGCTCCTACGAGCAGTACTTC,TRBJ2-7,once,TRBV18,.